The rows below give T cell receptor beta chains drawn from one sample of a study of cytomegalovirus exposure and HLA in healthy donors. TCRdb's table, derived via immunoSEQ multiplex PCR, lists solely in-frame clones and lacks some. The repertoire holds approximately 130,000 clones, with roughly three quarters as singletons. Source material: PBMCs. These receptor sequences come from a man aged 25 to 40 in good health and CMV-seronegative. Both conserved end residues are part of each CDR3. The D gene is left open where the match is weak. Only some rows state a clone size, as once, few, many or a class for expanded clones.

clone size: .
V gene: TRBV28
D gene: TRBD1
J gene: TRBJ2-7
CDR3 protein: CASSLLQTGQAYEQYF
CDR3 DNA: TGTGCCAGCAGTTTACTCCAAACGGGACAGGCCTACGAGCAGTACTTC

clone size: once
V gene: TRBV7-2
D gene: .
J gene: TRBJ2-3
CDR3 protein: CASSLASPTDTQYF
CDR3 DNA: TGTGCCAGCAGCTTAGCCAGTCCTACAGATACGCAGTATTTT

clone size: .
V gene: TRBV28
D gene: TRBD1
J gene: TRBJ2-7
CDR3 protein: CASSSTGGPYEQYF
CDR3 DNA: TGTGCCAGCAGCTCTACAGGGGGACCCTACGAGCAGTACTTC

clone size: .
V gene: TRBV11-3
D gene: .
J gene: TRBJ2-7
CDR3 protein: CASSSPVTRGEQYF
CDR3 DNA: TGTGCCAGCAGCTCACCGGTCACCCGGGGCGAGCAGTACTTC

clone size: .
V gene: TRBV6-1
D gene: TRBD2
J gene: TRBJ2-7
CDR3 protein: CASSHQSGRPYEQYF
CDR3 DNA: TGTGCCAGCAGTCACCAAAGCGGGAGACCCTACGAGCAGTACTTC

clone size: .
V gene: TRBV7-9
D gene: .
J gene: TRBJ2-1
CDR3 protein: CASSFPTVKQFF
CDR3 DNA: TGTGCCAGCAGCTTTCCGACAGTGAAGCAGTTCTTC

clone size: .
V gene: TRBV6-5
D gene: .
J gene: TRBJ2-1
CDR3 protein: CASSWVPAGQNEQFF
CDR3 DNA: TGTGCCAGCAGTTGGGTTCCGGCAGGGCAGAATGAGCAGTTCTTC

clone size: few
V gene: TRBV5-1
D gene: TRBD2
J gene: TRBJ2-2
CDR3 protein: CASSNFLAGGPTSGELFF
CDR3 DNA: TGCGCCAGCAGCAATTTCCTAGCGGGGGGCCCCACGTCCGGGGAGCTGTTTTTT

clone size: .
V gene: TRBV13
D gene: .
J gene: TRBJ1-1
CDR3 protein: CASSLGVGGNTEAFF
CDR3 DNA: TGTGCCAGCAGCTTAGGAGTAGGGGGGAACACTGAAGCTTTCTTT

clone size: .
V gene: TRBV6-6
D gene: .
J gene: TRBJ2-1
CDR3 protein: CASSYANQGQQFF
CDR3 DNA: TGTGCCAGCAGTTACGCCAACCAGGGGCAGCAGTTCTTC

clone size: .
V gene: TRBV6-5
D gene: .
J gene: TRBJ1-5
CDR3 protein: CASSVNINQPQHF
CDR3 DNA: TGTGCCAGCAGTGTTAATATAAATCAGCCCCAGCATTTT